These 27 T cell receptor beta chains share one sample of origin, sequenced in a study of T-cell memory formation after mild COVID-19. TCRdb fed the 5' RACE reads into MiXCR, producing one record per CDR3 protein. The sample shows around 310,000 distinct CDR3 sequences, under 25% of them seen only once. Material for sequencing was PBMCs or a T cell subset sorted from them (not recorded which). These receptors were obtained from a man in his late teens or twenties who had mild COVID-19 (a few samples of this study predate the infection). Cell type and time point are not known.

This clonotype was seen a handful of times. The J gene is TRBJ2-7, the V gene TRBV20-1; a possible D gene is TRBD2 (5 bases). Germline V gene lookup returns CDR1 DFQATT and CDR2 SNEGSKA (reference sequence). V was clipped by 6 bases and J by 7 bases, with 16 bases between them. This CDR3 has 12 residues. For the CDR3, the DNA is TGCAGTGCGCTCGACCAGCCGGGGGAGCAGTACGTC. This sequence encodes CSALDQPGEQYV.

The rearrangement uses TRBV7-2 and TRBJ2-7, with TRBD2 identical over 9 bases. The junction had 6 bases not matched to a gene; V was cut back by 5 bases and J by 1 base. The CDR3 has 15 residues. From germline, CDR1 is SGHTA and CDR2 FQGNSA. CDR3 protein: CASSPQAGGSYEQYF. The CDR3, as DNA: TGTGCCAGCAGCCCACAAGCGGGGGGATCCTACGAGCAGTACTTC.

This clonotype was detected only a few times. The genes are TRBV4-3 and TRBJ1-6; no reliable D call. This CDR3 has 17 residues. Germline assignment: CDR1 LGHNA and CDR2 YSLEER. Trimming left V 3 bases short and J 0 bases short, with 12 bases between. The CDR3 loop is CASSQTQRSSYNSPLHF. CDR3 in DNA: TGCGCCAGCAGCCAGACACAGCGGAGCTCCTATAATTCACCCCTCCACTTT.

At least ten counts were recorded for this clonotype. V and J are TRBV5-1 and TRBJ2-2, with D perhaps TRBD1 (5 bases). Germline assignment: CDR1 SGHRS and CDR2 YFSETQ. Trimming pared 2 bases from V and 6 bases from J, leaving 14 bases between. The CDR3 runs 15 residues. CDR3: CASSFSLVQAGELFF. In nucleotides, the CDR3 is TGCGCCAGCAGCTTCTCTTTGGTACAGGCCGGGGAGCTGTTTTTT.

The chain carries TRBV24-1 and TRBJ1-1; TRBD1 aligns across 7 bases. The CDR3 has 14 residues. Germline CDR1 and CDR2: KGHDR and SFDVKD. V was pared by 9 bases and J by 7 bases, with 13 bases of the junction left unmatched. The CDR3 here is CATLASGGTDEAFF. The CDR3 DNA is TGTGCCACCCTTGCATCAGGGGGGACGGATGAAGCTTTCTTT.

This rearrangement joins TRBV5-1 to TRBJ1-1; D is perhaps TRBD1 (6 bases). The CDR3 runs to 15 residues. V was cut by 4 bases and J by 1 base, with 14 bases left in between. Germline-derived CDR1 and CDR2 are SGHRS and YFSETQ. The CDR3, as DNA: TGCGCCAGCAGCCTGGTTGGACAGACGAACACTGAAGCTTTCTTT. This codes for CASSLVGQTNTEAFF.

This clonotype was counted between two and nine times. The rearrangement uses TRBV5-1 and TRBJ1-1; weak D call: TRBD1 (6 bases). V dropped 0 bases and J dropped 5 bases, with 11 bases sitting between them. This CDR3 has 14 amino acids. Germline-derived CDR1 and CDR2 are SGHRS and YFSETQ. As DNA, the CDR3 is TGCGCCAGCAGCTTGGACAGGGCGAATACTGAAGCTTTCTTT. This sequence encodes CASSLDRANTEAFF.

The V and J genes are TRBV30 and TRBJ2-7; D call uncertain. The CDR3 totals 12 residues. Germline lookup yields CDR1 GTSNPN and CDR2 SVGIG (reference sequence). V was shortened by 0 bases and J by 2 bases, with 5 bases between the two germline ends. DNA of the CDR3: TGTGCCTGGAGTGTTGGGGCCTACGAGCAGTACTTC. Translated: CAWSVGAYEQYF.

On this clonotype: A much larger clonotype is one base distant, so this may be a read error. The chain carries TRBV12-3 or TRBV12-4 and TRBJ2-5, with 7 positions matching TRBD2. The CDR3 runs to 13 residues. The CDR3 coding sequence is TGTGTCAGCACCCCGGGCGGGGGAGAGACCCAGTACTTC. This translates into CVSTPGGGETQYF.

This clonotype was seen many times. V gene TRBV20-1 combines with J gene TRBJ1-2; D remains ambiguous. Per the germline V gene, CDR1 is DFQATT and CDR2 is SNEGSKA (reference sequence). V gave up 6 bases and J gave up 6 bases, with 17 bases separating them. This CDR3 region has 13 residues. CDR3 protein: CSALMGRTDGYTF. CDR3 sequence (DNA): TGCAGTGCCCTGATGGGGAGGACGGATGGCTACACCTTC.

This clonotype was seen only a few times. The rearrangement joins TRBV18 to TRBJ2-7, with D possibly matching TRBD2 (7 bases). Germline V gives CDR1 KGHSH, CDR2 LQKENI. The CDR3 is made up of 13 amino acids. The CDR3 is CASSPHAAGAHHV. The CDR3 DNA reads as TGTGCCAGCTCACCGCACGCCGCGGGGGCTCACCACGTC.

The chain recombines TRBV28 with TRBJ2-2, with 7 positions matching TRBD2. The germline gives CDR1 MDHEN, CDR2 SYDVKM. CDR3 length: 15 residues. Trimming cost V 1 base and J 4 bases; bases outside gene matches: 3. The CDR3 loop reads CASSLSSGVTGELFF. The CDR3 DNA reads TGTGCCAGCAGTTTATCCAGCGGGGTCACCGGGGAGCTGTTTTTT.

The V gene is TRBV29-1, the J gene TRBJ1-2; the D gene is possibly TRBD1 (5 bases). Germline-derived CDR1 and CDR2 are SQVTM and ANQGSEA. V dropped 7 bases and J dropped 8 bases, with 23 bases sitting between them. This CDR3 has 14 residues. CDR3 DNA sequence: TGCAGCGGTTCCCGAGGGACCTTCGATGGAGGCTACACCTTC. This gives the protein CSGSRGTFDGGYTF.

This clonotype was picked up a small number of times. V gene TRBV7-2 combines with J gene TRBJ2-3; a possible D gene is TRBD2 (6 bases). This CDR3 region has 15 residues. V was pared by 7 bases and J by 3 bases, with 17 bases between. Looked up from germline, CDR1 is SGHTA and CDR2 is FQGNSA. The CDR3 reads CASTNGMGGTDTQYF. The CDR3 bases are TGTGCCAGCACAAACGGAATGGGGGGAACAGATACGCAGTATTTT.

The chain is built from TRBV10-1 and TRBJ2-5; 8 bases map to TRBD2. The CDR3 length is 12 residues. From germline, CDR1 is WNHNN and CDR2 SYGVQD (reference sequence). Losses at the gene ends were 9 bases for V and 4 bases for J; bases not matched to a gene: 4. Here the CDR3 reads CARPREGETQYF. DNA of the CDR3: TGCGCCAGGCCCCGGGAGGGAGAGACCCAGTACTTC.

The rearrangement links TRBV4-3 to TRBJ1-2; 9 nucleotides align to TRBD1. CDR1 is LGHNA and CDR2 is YSLEER in the germline V gene. This CDR3 is 15 amino acids long. The J segment lost 7 bases and the V segment lost 0 bases, leaving 6 bases of the junction unmatched. For the CDR3, the DNA is TGCGCCAGCAGCCAAGATAATACAGGGGGCGTTGGCTACACCTTC. Its protein is CASSQDNTGGVGYTF.

This clonotype was counted between two and nine times. The chain employs TRBV28 and TRBJ2-3, with D maybe TRBD2 (6 bases). The length of the CDR3 is 12 residues. Trimming removed 6 bases from V and 4 bases from J, with 8 bases in between. Per the germline V gene, CDR1 is MDHEN and CDR2 is SYDVKM. For the CDR3, the DNA is TGTGCCAGCAGCGGCGGGGCAGATACGCAGTATTTT. Protein product: CASSGGADTQYF.

The sample holds a few counts of this clonotype. This sequence joins TRBV15 and TRBJ1-4, with a tentative D call TRBD1 (5 bases). Germline CDR1 LNHNV, CDR2 YYDKDF (reference sequence). V was cut by 1 base and J by 5 bases, with 11 bases left in between. The CDR3 consists of 15 residues. The CDR3 loop reads CATSRGRRGNEKLFF. As DNA, the CDR3 is TGTGCCACCAGCAGAGGCCGACGGGGGAATGAAAAACTGTTTTTT.

This clonotype was counted between two and nine times. The chain employs TRBV6-5 and TRBJ2-7; maybe TRBD1 (6 bases). The germline gives CDR1 MNHEY, CDR2 SVGAGI. V was cut by 6 bases and J by 4 bases, with 13 bases left in between. The CDR3 runs 13 residues. The CDR3 nucleotides are TGTGCCAGCAGCCAGGGACAATTTTACGAGCAGTACGTC. Its translation is CASSQGQFYEQYV.

This clonotype was counted between two and nine times. The rearrangement links TRBV20-1 to TRBJ2-5; TRBD2 matches at 10 bases. The ends lost 2 bases at V and 0 bases at J; junction bases unmatched: 3. In germline, CDR1 is DFQATT, CDR2 SNEGSKA (reference sequence). The CDR3 covers 15 residues. This chain's CDR3 is CSARSSGGYQETQYF. CDR3 coding DNA: TGCAGTGCTAGAAGTAGCGGGGGGTACCAAGAGACCCAGTACTTC.

This clonotype was counted many times. CDR3 protein: CASSLSGGNTDTQYF. CDR3 sequence (DNA): TGTGCCAGCAGCTTAAGCGGGGGGAACACAGATACGCAGTATTTT. This chain links TRBV7-2 with TRBJ2-3, with 9 nucleotides matching TRBD2. The CDR3 spans 15 residues. The V and J ends lost 2 bases and 2 bases, in that order; junction bases with no gene match: 2. CDR1 is SGHTA and CDR2 is FQGNSA in the germline V gene. Combining the CDR3 with reference TRBV7-2 and TRBJ2-3 gives the whole variable domain GAGVSQSPSNKVTEKGKDVELRCDPISGHTALYWYRQSLGQGLEFLIYFQGNSAPDKSGLPSDRFSAERTGGSVSTLTIQRTQQEDSAVYLCASSLSGGNTDTQYFGPGTRLTVL.

The chain combines TRBV12-3 or TRBV12-4 with TRBJ1-1, with a tentative D call TRBD1 (5 bases). This CDR3 comprises 14 residues. The ends were cut back, 3 bases at V and 6 bases at J, with 14 bases in the middle. This CDR3 reads CASSFWGVGAEAFF. The CDR3 DNA reads TGTGCCAGCAGTTTTTGGGGGGTGGGCGCTGAAGCTTTCTTT.

The chain joins TRBV5-6 to TRBJ2-3; D is unresolved. V gave up 6 bases and J gave up 0 bases, with 17 bases separating them. The CDR3 loop spans 16 amino acids. Germline assignment: CDR1 SGHDT and CDR2 YYEEEE. CDR3 sequence (DNA): TGTGCCAGCATCAACGGGCAGGCTACTAGCACAGATACGCAGTATTTT. It specifies CASINGQATSTDTQYF.

This clonotype was counted a few times. This sequence joins TRBV3-1 and TRBJ2-7, with 7 positions matching TRBD2. The length of the CDR3 is 13 residues. The germline V gene has CDR1 LGHDT and CDR2 YNNKEL (reference sequence). Trimming took 1 base from V and 9 from J; bases not matched to a gene: 6. CDR3 protein: CASSQGGLGRQYF. Here the CDR3 DNA reads TGTGCCAGCAGCCAAGGAGGACTAGGGCGGCAGTACTTC.

V usage is TRBV6-6 and J usage is TRBJ2-3, with 11 positions matching TRBD1. The CDR3 is made up of 14 amino acids. V trimming: 6 bases; J trimming: 5 bases; junction bases outside the gene matches: 4. Germline V gene data show CDR1 as MNHNY and CDR2 as SVGAGI (reference sequence). CDR3 in amino acids: CASRRGQGGDTQYF. CDR3 coding DNA: TGTGCCAGCAGGAGGGGACAGGGGGGAGATACGCAGTATTTT.

This clonotype was counted ten times or more. The rearrangement links TRBV9 to TRBJ2-3; 14 bases fit TRBD2. CDR3 length equals 16 residues. Germline CDR1 and CDR2: SGDLS and YYNGEE. Germline trimming cut 0 bases from V and 4 bases from J; bases unmatched to any gene: 1. CDR3 DNA sequence: TGTGCCAGCAGCGTAGGACTAGCGGGGGGGCCAGATACGCAGTATTTT. Protein sequence: CASSVGLAGGPDTQYF. Full variable domain (missing parts from reference TRBV9 and TRBJ2-3): DSGVTQTPKHLITATGQRVTLRCSPRSGDLSVYWYQQSLDQGLQFLIQYYNGEERAKGNILERFSAQQFPDLHSELNLSSLELGDSALYFCASSVGLAGGPDTQYFGPGTRLTVL.

The chain combines TRBV5-1 with TRBJ2-1, with TRBD1 matching 9 bases. J lost 8 bases, V lost 4 bases, and 7 bases had no gene match. The CDR3 length is 14 residues. Germline CDR1 is SGHRS and CDR2 is YFSETQ. This CDR3 is CASSLDRGIDEQFF. In DNA, the CDR3 is TGCGCCAGCAGCCTGGACAGGGGAATCGATGAGCAGTTCTTC.